The 20 T cell receptor beta chains listed next were all sequenced from one sample in a study of CD8+ T cells in alopecia areata (dated by TCRdb to about 2018). The library came from the immunoSEQ multiplex PCR assay. For TCR sequencing, RNA was extracted from every sample and reverse transcribed into cDNA to serve as template. The clones in this table, taken by TCRdb from immuneACCESS, are in-frame only. Not every clone is retained; where verified, under half of the shortfall comes from an unresolved V gene, and the cause of the rest is unknown. The sample table lists 85,000 to 110,000 clones, just over 85% of them with a count of one. The ten top clones hold over 8.5% of the sample. The treatment or condition label of this sample denotes: oral pan-JAK inhibitor, 5-10 mg twice daily. Sequenced here: CD8+ T cells sorted from blood, sampled between weeks 30 and 35, from a patient treated with tofacitinib. Every receptor here comes from a human donor with alopecia areata.

This clone showed up just once. V is TRBV7-4 and J is TRBJ2-5, with 9 bases that match TRBD1. The V and J ends lost 5 bases and 5 bases, in that order; junction bases with no gene match: 12. Germline V gene lookup returns CDR1 SGHVT and CDR2 SQSDAQ. CDR3 size: 16 residues. CDR3 sequence: CASSKQGQGIAETQYF. The CDR3 DNA reads TGTGCCAGCAGCAAGCAGGGACAGGGCATTGCGGAGACCCAGTACTTC. Full variable domain (missing parts from reference TRBV7-4 and TRBJ2-5): GAGVSQSPRYKVAKRGRDVALRCDSISGHVTLYWYRQTLGQGSEVLTYSQSDAQRDKSGRPSGRFSAERPERSVSTLKIQRTEQGDSAVYLCASSKQGQGIAETQYFGPGTRLLVL.

This clone has a single count. V is TRBV9 and J is TRBJ1-1, with D possibly matching TRBD1 (5 bases). Germline V gives CDR1 SGDLS, CDR2 YYNGEE. V dropped 3 bases and J dropped 1 base, with 10 bases sitting between them. The CDR3 contains 14 residues. The DNA for the CDR3 is TGTGCCAGCAGCGGTGGGGACGGGAACACTGAAGCTTTCTTT. This codes for CASSGGDGNTEAFF.

The V gene is TRBV2, the J gene TRBJ1-2; TRBD1 is a possible D gene (5 bases). Germline CDR1 SNHLY, CDR2 FYNNEI. The germline V and J ends were trimmed by 8 bases and 2 bases, with 18 bases remaining between them. This CDR3 is 15 amino acids long. Here the CDR3 reads CASLQAGTENYGYTF. CDR3 DNA: TGTGCCAGCCTTCAAGCCGGGACTGAGAACTATGGCTACACCTTC.

This chain uses TRBV27 with TRBJ1-2; no definite D call. The CDR3 extends over 14 amino acids. Germline assignment: CDR1 MNHEY and CDR2 SMNVEV (reference sequence). V was shortened by 6 bases and J by 6 bases, with 17 bases between the two germline ends. The CDR3 DNA follows: TGTGCCAGCAGAATTAAGGACGGTTCCCATGGCTACACCTTC. Translation: CASRIKDGSHGYTF.

The chain links TRBV7-3 to TRBJ1-1; D gene ambiguous. Germline V gene lookup returns CDR1 SGHTA and CDR2 FQGTGA. CDR3 length equals 13 residues. The V gene lost 5 bases and the J gene lost 4 bases, with 11 bases spanning the gap. The DNA of the CDR3 is TGTGCCAGCAGCCAAAAGTGGGGCACTGAAGCTTTCTTT. This gives the protein CASSQKWGTEAFF.

This chain links TRBV4-1 with TRBJ2-3; 9 bases line up with TRBD2. The germline CDR1 and CDR2 sequences are MGHRA and YSYEKL. J was trimmed by 4 bases and V by 4 bases; bases with no gene match: 6. There are 15 residues in the CDR3. CDR3 sequence reads: CASSPLAGEADTQYF. Here the CDR3 DNA reads TGCGCCAGCAGCCCCTTAGCGGGAGAAGCAGATACGCAGTATTTT.

This sequence joins TRBV6-1 and TRBJ1-1; D remains ambiguous. V was pared by 7 bases and J by 5 bases, with 14 bases between. Germline V gene sequence: CDR1 MNHNS, CDR2 SASEGT. The CDR3 length is 13 residues. The DNA of the CDR3 is TGTGCCAGCACCCGGACCCGTTGGACTGAAGCTTTCTTT. Its protein product is CASTRTRWTEAFF.

This clone has a single count. The V call is TRBV10-3, the J call TRBJ2-3, with 8 bases that match TRBD2. V trimming: 4 bases; J trimming: 4 bases; junction bases outside the gene matches: 7. The germline CDR1 and CDR2 sequences are ENHRY and SYGVKD. The CDR3 extends over 15 amino acids. The CDR3 nucleotides are TGTGCCATCAGTGTTAGCGGGATGGACGCAGATACGCAGTATTTT. Encoded protein: CAISVSGMDADTQYF.

This chain links TRBV7-6 with TRBJ2-2, with a weak D call TRBD2 (6 bases). Trimming pared 4 bases from V and 4 bases from J, leaving 13 bases between. Germline-derived CDR1 and CDR2 are SGHVS and FNYEAQ. The CDR3 covers 15 residues. The DNA of the CDR3 is TGTGCCAGCAGCTCTAGCGATGGGAGCACCGGGGAGCTGTTTTTT. Protein: CASSSSDGSTGELFF.

This clone was counted once. The rearrangement uses TRBV6-6 and TRBJ2-7, with a possible D match to TRBD1 (5 bases). The V and J ends lost 4 bases and 4 bases respectively, with 8 bases between them. Per germline, CDR1 MNHNY and CDR2 SVGAGI (reference sequence). This CDR3 contains 12 residues. DNA of the CDR3: TGTGCCAGCAGTTTTAGGGGATACGAGCAGTACTTC. Translating gives CASSFRGYEQYF.

The chain employs TRBV4-2 and TRBJ1-1; D not certain. Trimming pared 1 base from V and 4 bases from J, leaving 7 bases between. Per the germline V gene, CDR1 is LGHNA and CDR2 is YNFKEQ. This CDR3 contains 13 residues. Here the CDR3 DNA reads TGTGCCAGCAGCCAAGTGAGGAGCACTGAAGCTTTCTTT. This encodes CASSQVRSTEAFF.

The chain uses TRBV15 and TRBJ2-7; D is tentatively TRBD1 or TRBD2 (6 bases each). Germline assignment: CDR1 LNHNV and CDR2 YYDKDF (reference sequence). V was shortened by 1 base and J by 3 bases, with 10 bases between the two germline ends. The CDR3 contains 14 residues. The CDR3 region has the DNA TGTGCCACCAGCAGAGGTGGGGGGCTCTACGAGCAGTACTTC. Its protein is CATSRGGGLYEQYF.

The chain couples TRBV27 to TRBJ2-1; 7 bases map to TRBD2. Germline V lookup: CDR1 MNHEY, CDR2 SMNVEV (reference sequence). The CDR3 spans 15 residues. The trim removed 7 bases at V and 4 bases at J, leaving 10 bases unmatched. CDR3 in amino acids: CASNPAAGVYNEQFF. DNA of the CDR3: TGTGCCAGCAACCCCGCGGCGGGAGTTTACAATGAGCAGTTCTTC.

The CDR3 sequence: CSVWGRITEAFF. In DNA, the CDR3 is TGCAGCGTTTGGGGGCGTATAACTGAAGCTTTCTTT. The chain employs TRBV29-1 and TRBJ1-1; perhaps TRBD1 as D (6 bases). This CDR3 has 12 amino acids. CDR1 SQVTM and CDR2 ANQGSEA come from the germline V gene. The V gene lost 5 bases and the J gene lost 5 bases, with 12 bases spanning the gap.

The rearrangement uses TRBV4-1 and TRBJ2-7, with 10 bases aligning to TRBD1. From germline, CDR1 is MGHRA and CDR2 YSYEKL. With 0 bases clipped from V and 3 bases from J, the junction kept 2 bases outside the gene matches. This CDR3 has 15 residues. This CDR3 reads CASSQDRDRGYEQYF. In DNA, the CDR3 is TGCGCCAGCAGCCAAGATCGGGACAGGGGCTACGAGCAGTACTTC.

CDR3 residues: CASSDVWAEGANVLTF. The CDR3 nucleotides read TGTGCCAGCAGTGACGTCTGGGCGGAAGGGGCCAACGTCCTGACTTTC. V gene TRBV6-4 combines with J gene TRBJ2-6; D is ambiguous. The germline CDR1 and CDR2 sequences are MRHNA and SNTAGT. V was pared by 2 bases and J by 4 bases, with 12 bases between. The CDR3 covers 16 residues.

The chain uses TRBV10-3 and TRBJ2-7, with 7 bases fitting TRBD1. V lost 4 bases to trimming and J lost 2 bases; unmatched junction nucleotides: 5. There are 14 residues in the CDR3. The V gene's germline CDR1 is ENHRY and CDR2 SYGVKD. CDR3 coding DNA: TGTGCCATCAGTGTTGGCCAGGGGGCCTACGAGCAGTACTTC. Translating it yields CAISVGQGAYEQYF.

The rearrangement uses TRBV29-1 and TRBJ1-2; no clear D. V lost 5 bases, J lost 3 bases, and 10 bases lay in between. The CDR3 is 12 residues long. The V gene's germline CDR1 is SQVTM and CDR2 ANQGSEA. In DNA, the CDR3 is TGCAGCGTTCAGGACCGCTACTATGGCTACACCTTC. Amino acid sequence: CSVQDRYYGYTF.

J is TRBJ2-7 and V is TRBV5-1, with D perhaps TRBD1 or TRBD2 (5 bases each). The V and J ends lost 4 bases and 0 bases respectively, with 20 bases between them. Germline V gene sequence: CDR1 SGHRS, CDR2 YFSETQ. This CDR3 spans 17 amino acids. The CDR3 spells CASSPSGAPRSSYEQYF. DNA for the CDR3: TGCGCCAGCAGCCCCTCCGGGGCTCCTAGGAGCTCCTACGAGCAGTACTTC.

The gene calls are TRBV2 and TRBJ2-1; 11 nucleotides match TRBD2. There are 13 residues in the CDR3. V lost 6 bases, J lost 6 bases, and 1 base stayed unmatched. Germline values: CDR1 SNHLY, CDR2 FYNNEI. CDR3 loop: CASSGTSGNEQFF. CDR3 nucleotide sequence: TGTGCCAGCAGCGGGACTAGCGGCAATGAGCAGTTCTTC. Drawing the rest from reference TRBV2 and TRBJ2-1, the complete variable domain is EPEVTQTPSHQVTQMGQEVILRCVPISNHLYFYWYRQILGQKVEFLVSFYNNEISEKSEIFDDQFSVERPDGSNFTLKIRSTKLEDSAMYFCASSGTSGNEQFFGPGTRLTVL.